The clone carrying this TCR beta chain was observed at least ten times. This CDR3 spans 13 amino acids. V gave up 3 bases and J gave up 10 bases, with 13 bases separating them. In germline, CDR1 is MNHEY, CDR2 SMNVEV (reference sequence). According to the study, TCR beta libraries were built with iRepertoire HTBI primers and CDR3-region Arm-PCR. TCRdb re-analysed the multiplex PCR reads in MiXCR, keeping a single row per CDR3 protein. This table holds a few hundred thousand distinct CDR3 sequences, less than 15% found once. Time point described: newly diagnosed GD, antithyroid drugs for less than 3 months. Extracted RNA from PBMCs served as the source of the TCR library. The record originates from a study of regulatory T cells in long-lasting Graves disease. Study-wide background: Patients newly diagnosed with Graves' had been on antithyroid drugs for under 3 months.

These same data were also listed under a study on T cells in Graves' hyperthyroidism and ophthalmopathy. Per that study: Diagnoses were made from clinical symptoms, serum measures (thyroxine and TRAb), thyroid ultrasound and orbital computed tomography. TCR CDR3 regions were first amplified by RT-PCR with HTBI primers.

V gene TRBV27 combines with J gene TRBJ2-1; no definite D call. This clonotype originated in a man aged 25 to 40 with Graves disease. Sequenced material: peripheral blood mononuclear cells (PBMCs), taken at new diagnosis, from a patient treated with antithyroid drugs. The CDR3 DNA sequence: TGTGCCAGCAGTTTCCGTCTAGAGTACGAGCAGTTCTTC. This gives the protein CASSFRLEYEQFF.